The entry that follows covers one TCR beta chain sequence. Its matching antigen is unknown. Germline values: CDR1 LNHNV, CDR2 YYDKDF (reference sequence). Trimming shortened V by 5 bases and J by 5 bases, and 15 bases separated the two germline ends. The CDR3 runs to 14 residues. The data were taken from a study of cytomegalovirus exposure and HLA in healthy donors. Regarding the study as a whole: Fewer N-insertions than the 666-donor mean were reportedly shown by an Asian-associated ancestry cluster in a later analysis. Immune exposure information available was restricted to CMV serostatus.

The primer mix had 60 Vbeta and 13 Jbeta primers. Profiled with immunoSEQ multiplex PCR; TCRdb holds only in-frame clones, not every one. This table lists tens of thousands of clones. V and J are TRBV15 and TRBJ2-5, with D possibly being TRBD2 (7 bases). Material: PBMCs. The sequence derives from a young woman in good health and CMV-seropositive. CDR3 amino acids: CATSPTGRGETQYF. CDR3 bases: TGTGCCACCAGCCCCACAGGGAGGGGGGAGACCCAGTACTTC.